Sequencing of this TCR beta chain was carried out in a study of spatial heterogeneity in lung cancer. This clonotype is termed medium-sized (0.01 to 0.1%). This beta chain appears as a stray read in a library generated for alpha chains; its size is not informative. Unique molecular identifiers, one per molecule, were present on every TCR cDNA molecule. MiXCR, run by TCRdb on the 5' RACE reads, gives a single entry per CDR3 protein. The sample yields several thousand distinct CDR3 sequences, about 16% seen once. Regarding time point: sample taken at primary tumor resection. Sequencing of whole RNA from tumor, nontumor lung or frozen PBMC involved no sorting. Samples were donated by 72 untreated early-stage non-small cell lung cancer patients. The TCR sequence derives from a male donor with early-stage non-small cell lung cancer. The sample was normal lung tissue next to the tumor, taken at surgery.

The CDR3 DNA is TGTGCCAGCAGTTTATCGGGTCTTCCCTCCGGTGAGCAGTTCTTC. It specifies CASSLSGLPSGEQFF. V and J are TRBV28 and TRBJ2-1; D is ambiguous. V shed 1 base and J shed 9 bases, with 16 bases lying between them. The CDR3 covers 15 residues. CDR1 and CDR2 (germline): MDHEN, SYDVKM.